The 25 T cell receptor beta chains below come from one sample, sequenced in a study of cytomegalovirus exposure and HLA in healthy donors. 60 Vbeta and 13 Jbeta primers were used in PCR. The table came from immunoSEQ multiplex PCR; TCRdb's copy has only in-frame clones and leaves some out. The data contain roughly 190,000 clones, 9.5% of them singletons. The sample taken for sequencing was PBMCs. The receptors originated from a woman between 25 and 40 years old in good health and CMV-seropositive.

The chain combines TRBV9 with TRBJ1-5; no clear D gene. Trimming stripped 3 bases from V and 4 bases from J, with 5 bases between. The CDR3 totals 12 residues. Germline V gives CDR1 SGDLS, CDR2 YYNGEE. Written as DNA, the CDR3 is TGTGCCAGCAGCGCAGGTAATCAGCCCCAGCATTTT. It translates to CASSAGNQPQHF.

The V and J genes are TRBV15 and TRBJ1-1, with D perhaps TRBD1 (6 bases). CDR3 size: 14 residues. Per the germline V gene, CDR1 is LNHNV and CDR2 is YYDKDF (reference sequence). V was cut by 5 bases and J by 3 bases, with 13 bases left in between. CDR3 sequence (DNA): TGTGCCACCAGCCCCTCAGGGGCTGACACTGAAGCTTTCTTT. Translating gives CATSPSGADTEAFF.

V is TRBV11-2 and J is TRBJ2-1, with 7 bases lining up with TRBD1. The CDR3 is 15 residues long. The germline CDR1 and CDR2 sequences are SGHAT and FQNNGV. The ends lost 3 bases at V and 4 bases at J; junction bases unmatched: 6. In DNA form, the CDR3 reads TGTGCCAGCAGCTTTGGCTTGGGACAGTACAATGAGCAGTTCTTC. Its translation: CASSFGLGQYNEQFF.

The genes are TRBV15 and TRBJ2-7; the match to TRBD2 covers 8 bases. J was trimmed by 0 bases and V by 1 base; bases with no gene match: 2. From germline, CDR1 is LNHNV and CDR2 YYDKDF (reference sequence). CDR3 length: 15 amino acids. The CDR3 coding sequence is TGTGCCACCAGCAGAGGACTAGCGTCCTCCTACGAGCAGTACTTC. It specifies CATSRGLASSYEQYF.

This chain joins TRBV10-1 and TRBJ1-1; 8 positions agree with TRBD1. The germline gives CDR1 WNHNN, CDR2 SYGVQD (reference sequence). The trim removed 3 bases at V and 3 bases at J, leaving 6 bases unmatched. The CDR3 is made up of 15 amino acids. CDR3 loop: CASSDGRGQYTEAFF. DNA of the CDR3: TGCGCCAGCAGTGATGGCAGGGGGCAGTACACTGAAGCTTTCTTT.

This clone has just a few counts. The chain is built from TRBV23-1 and TRBJ2-3; a possible D gene is TRBD1 (5 bases). TRBV23-1 counts as an open reading frame of uncertain function. This CDR3 is 15 amino acids long. V dropped 0 bases and J dropped 5 bases, with 12 bases sitting between them. The CDR3 DNA reads TGCGCCAGCAGTCAATCGAAGAGACAGCGAGATACGCAGTATTTT. Translation gives CASSQSKRQRDTQYF.

This clone was recorded a few times. This chain's CDR3 is CASGLPGQVDGYTF. DNA of the CDR3: TGTGCTAGTGGTCTGCCGGGACAGGTCGACGGCTACACCTTC. The V gene is TRBV12-5, the J gene TRBJ1-2, with 8 bases fitting TRBD1. Germline CDR1 is LGHNT and CDR2 is FRNRAP. The J segment lost 8 bases and the V segment lost 5 bases, leaving 10 bases of the junction unmatched. This CDR3 has 14 residues.

The rearrangement joins TRBV5-4 to TRBJ2-1, with TRBD2 matching 7 bases. The CDR3 runs 15 residues. V lost 3 bases to trimming and J lost 6 bases; unmatched junction nucleotides: 9. Germline V gene sequence: CDR1 SGHNT, CDR2 YYREEE (reference sequence). The CDR3 region is CASSSGTTPSNEQFF. Here the CDR3 DNA reads TGTGCCAGCAGCTCGGGGACTACCCCCTCCAATGAGCAGTTCTTC. The complete variable domain, with remaining parts taken from reference TRBV5-4 and TRBJ2-1, reads ETGVTQSPTHLIKTRGQQVTLRCSSQSGHNTVSWYQQALGQGPQFIFQYYREEENGRGNFPPRFSGLQFPNYSSELNVNALELDDSALYLCASSSGTTPSNEQFFGPGTRLTVL.

Only a few counts were recorded for this clone. J is TRBJ1-1 and V is TRBV15; possibly TRBD1 for D (5 bases). The CDR3 is made up of 13 amino acids. V lost 4 bases and J lost 4, with 10 bases in between. The V gene's germline CDR1 is LNHNV and CDR2 YYDKDF (reference sequence). The chain's CDR3 is CATSTGESTEAFF. CDR3 nucleotide sequence: TGTGCCACCAGCACGGGGGAGTCCACTGAAGCTTTCTTT.

This clone was detected only a few times. The V call is TRBV2, the J call TRBJ2-1; D remains ambiguous. V dropped 3 bases and J dropped 10 bases, with 7 bases sitting between them. Germline values: CDR1 SNHLY, CDR2 FYNNEI. This CDR3 is built from 11 residues. The CDR3 spells CASSETPEQFF. DNA for the CDR3: TGTGCCAGCAGTGAGACTCCCGAGCAGTTCTTC. The whole variable domain, remainder taken from reference TRBV2 and TRBJ2-1, is EPEVTQTPSHQVTQMGQEVILRCVPISNHLYFYWYRQILGQKVEFLVSFYNNEISEKSEIFDDQFSVERPDGSNFTLKIRSTKLEDSAMYFCASSETPEQFFGPGTRLTVL.

This clone was counted only a few times. V usage is TRBV14 and J usage is TRBJ2-1; 13 bases are a match to TRBD2. CDR3 length: 13 residues. Germline trimming cut 5 bases from V and 14 bases from J; bases unmatched to any gene: 6. The V gene's germline CDR1 is SGHDN and CDR2 FVKESK. The CDR3 protein is CASSKGLAGREFF. CDR3 in DNA: TGTGCCAGCAGCAAGGGACTAGCGGGACGGGAGTTCTTC.

The chain joins TRBV4-2 to TRBJ2-5; 7 bases map to TRBD2. The germline gives CDR1 LGHNA, CDR2 YNFKEQ. The length of the CDR3 is 15 residues. The ends lost 1 base at V and 7 bases at J; junction bases unmatched: 9. The CDR3 sequence: CASSQGGTTRGTQYF. The CDR3 DNA sequence: TGTGCCAGCAGCCAAGGGGGGACTACTCGTGGGACCCAGTACTTC.

In this sample, this clone turned up a few times. The gene calls are TRBV27 and TRBJ2-2, with TRBD2 matching over 8 bases. CDR3 length equals 18 residues. V lost 0 bases and J lost 1; bases outside the gene matches: 7. The germline gives CDR1 MNHEY, CDR2 SMNVEV (reference sequence). For the CDR3, the DNA is TGTGCCAGCAGTTTATCGGCCGGGACTAGTTGGAACACCGGGGAGCTGTTTTTT. This encodes CASSLSAGTSWNTGELFF.

This chain connects TRBV19 to TRBJ1-2, with 9 positions matching TRBD1. The CDR3 runs 15 residues. The junction had 11 bases not matched to a gene; V was cut back by 8 bases and J by 4 bases. Germline V gene lookup returns CDR1 LNHDA and CDR2 SQIVND (reference sequence). The CDR3 DNA reads TGTGCCAGTTGGACAGGGGACGCTTTACCCTATGGCTACACCTTC. It is translated as CASWTGDALPYGYTF.

This rearrangement joins TRBV9 to TRBJ2-2; 8 positions match TRBD2. Germline V gene lookup returns CDR1 SGDLS and CDR2 YYNGEE. V lost 2 bases, J lost 5 bases, and 8 bases stayed unmatched. The CDR3 extends over 16 amino acids. CDR3 sequence: CASSVRISGETGELFF. The CDR3 DNA is TGTGCCAGCAGCGTTCGGATTAGCGGGGAAACCGGGGAGCTGTTTTTT. Complete variable domain (other parts from reference TRBV9 and TRBJ2-2): DSGVTQTPKHLITATGQRVTLRCSPRSGDLSVYWYQQSLDQGLQFLIQYYNGEERAKGNILERFSAQQFPDLHSELNLSSLELGDSALYFCASSVRISGETGELFFGEGSRLTVL.

The table lists this clone with a few counts. This chain joins TRBV2 and TRBJ2-7; D might be TRBD1 (6 bases). Germline CDR1 SNHLY, CDR2 FYNNEI. Trimming left V 5 bases short and J 0 bases short, with 14 bases between. This CDR3 has 15 amino acids. The CDR3 DNA sequence: TGTGCCAGCAGTCTCCGGGACACGAGCTCCTACGAGCAGTACTTC. Its translation: CASSLRDTSSYEQYF.

This chain joins TRBV2 and TRBJ1-6; D unclear. CDR3 length equals 11 residues. Trimming cost V 5 bases and J 9 bases, with 5 bases left between them. Germline V lookup: CDR1 SNHLY, CDR2 FYNNEI. DNA for the CDR3: TGTGCCAGCAGTCTAAGTTCACCCCTCCACTTT. Its translation: CASSLSSPLHF.

There are a few counts of this clone. The chain is built from TRBV5-4 and TRBJ2-7; 10 bases fit TRBD2. The junction had 6 bases not matched to a gene; V was cut back by 1 base and J by 2 bases. Germline CDR1 and CDR2: SGHNT and YYREEE (reference sequence). The CDR3 consists of 16 residues. CDR3: CASSLNGLAGAYEQYF. DNA of the CDR3: TGTGCCAGCAGCTTGAATGGTCTAGCGGGAGCCTACGAGCAGTACTTC.

This chain's CDR3 is CASNLRQGTEAFF. CDR3 bases: TGTGCCAGCAACCTTAGACAGGGGACTGAAGCTTTCTTT. The rearrangement joins TRBV9 to TRBJ1-1, with 8 bases identical to TRBD1. The CDR3 consists of 13 residues. CDR1 SGDLS and CDR2 YYNGEE come from the germline V gene. The V and J ends lost 6 bases and 5 bases, in that order; junction bases with no gene match: 6.

The genes are TRBV7-8 and TRBJ2-5; D is perhaps TRBD1 (6 bases). The J call may be in error: the DNA end matches TRBJ2-7 better. This CDR3 comprises 15 residues. CDR1 SGHVS and CDR2 FQNEAQ come from the germline V gene. The CDR3 bases are TGTGCCAGCAGCCCCCCCCAGACAGGTACCTACGAGCAGTACTTC. It specifies CASSPPQTGTYEQYF.

This clone occurred a few times. The chain links TRBV6-4 to TRBJ1-4, with 7 positions matching TRBD1. V trimming: 0 bases; J trimming: 6 bases; junction bases outside the gene matches: 7. The germline V gene encodes CDR1 MRHNA and CDR2 SNTAGT. This CDR3 is built from 16 residues. CDR3 sequence: CASSDSGGQKDEKLFF. Here the CDR3 DNA reads TGTGCCAGCAGTGACTCGGGGGGACAGAAAGATGAAAAACTGTTTTTT.

This clone was counted a few times. The rearrangement uses TRBV28 and TRBJ1-1; D possibly corresponds to TRBD1 (5 bases). The CDR3 is 13 amino acids. V lost 3 bases and J 8 bases, leaving 13 bases between the germline ends. CDR1 MDHEN and CDR2 SYDVKM come from the germline V gene. CDR3 amino acids: CASSLGPHREAFF. As DNA, the CDR3 is TGTGCCAGCAGTTTGGGCCCCCACAGGGAAGCTTTCTTT.

In its sample, this clone was seen a few times. Within the sample, other DNA sequences also encode this same CDR3. CDR3: CASSLWLAGARPDTQYF. The CDR3 DNA reads TGTGCCAGCAGTTTATGGCTAGCGGGAGCCAGACCAGATACGCAGTATTTT. The rearrangement joins TRBV27 to TRBJ2-3; 10 nucleotides line up with TRBD2. V dropped 1 base and J dropped 4; count of bases not matched to a gene: 8. The CDR3 sequence is 17 residues long. Germline assignment: CDR1 MNHEY and CDR2 SMNVEV (reference sequence).

The chain carries TRBV9 and TRBJ2-7; the match to TRBD2 covers 9 bases. This CDR3 comprises 15 residues. V shed 3 bases and J 9 bases; nucleotides not matched to a gene: 13. Germline V gene sequence: CDR1 SGDLS, CDR2 YYNGEE. The CDR3 region is CASSASAGGTIRQYF. CDR3 DNA: TGTGCCAGCAGCGCTTCAGCGGGAGGCACGATAAGGCAGTACTTC.

V is TRBV7-7 and J is TRBJ2-7; D is unresolved. This CDR3 comprises 13 residues. V lost 0 bases to trimming and J lost 3 bases, with 6 bases between them. Looked up from germline, CDR1 is SSHAT and CDR2 is FNYEAQ (reference sequence). The chain's CDR3 is CASSLAWSYEQYF. The CDR3 nucleotides are TGTGCCAGCAGCTTAGCATGGAGCTACGAGCAGTACTTC.